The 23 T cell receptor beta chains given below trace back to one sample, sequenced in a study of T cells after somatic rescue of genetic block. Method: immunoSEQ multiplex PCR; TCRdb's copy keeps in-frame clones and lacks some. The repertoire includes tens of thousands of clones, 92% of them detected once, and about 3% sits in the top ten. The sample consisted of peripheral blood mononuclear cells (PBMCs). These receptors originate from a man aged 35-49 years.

The CDR3 sequence is CASSSLQGGETQYF. The CDR3 nucleotides are TGTGCCAGCAGCTCGCTACAGGGAGGCGAGACCCAGTACTTC. The chain couples TRBV5-4 to TRBJ2-5; possibly TRBD1 or TRBD2 for D (6 bases each). The CDR3 runs 14 residues. CDR1 is SGHNT, CDR2 YYREEE, per germline (reference sequence). Trimming removed 3 bases from V and 5 bases from J, with 14 bases in between. Full variable domain (outside the CDR3, taken from reference TRBV5-4 and TRBJ2-5): ETGVTQSPTHLIKTRGQQVTLRCSSQSGHNTVSWYQQALGQGPQFIFQYYREEENGRGNFPPRFSGLQFPNYSSELNVNALELDDSALYLCASSSLQGGETQYFGPGTRLLVL.

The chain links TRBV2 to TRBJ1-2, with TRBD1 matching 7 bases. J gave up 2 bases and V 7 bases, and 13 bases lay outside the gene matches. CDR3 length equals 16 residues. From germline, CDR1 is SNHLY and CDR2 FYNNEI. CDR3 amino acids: CASKLLTGQDNYGYTF. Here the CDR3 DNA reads TGTGCCAGCAAATTACTAACAGGACAGGACAACTATGGCTACACCTTC. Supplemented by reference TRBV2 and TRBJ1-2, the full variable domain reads EPEVTQTPSHQVTQMGQEVILRCVPISNHLYFYWYRQILGQKVEFLVSFYNNEISEKSEIFDDQFSVERPDGSNFTLKIRSTKLEDSAMYFCASKLLTGQDNYGYTFGSGTRLTVV.

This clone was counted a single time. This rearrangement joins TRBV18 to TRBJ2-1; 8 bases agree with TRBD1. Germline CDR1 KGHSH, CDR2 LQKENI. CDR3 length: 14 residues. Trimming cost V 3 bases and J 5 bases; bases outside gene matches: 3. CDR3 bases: TGTGCCAGCTCACCGGCAGGGGGCAACAATGAGCAGTTCTTC. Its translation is CASSPAGGNNEQFF.

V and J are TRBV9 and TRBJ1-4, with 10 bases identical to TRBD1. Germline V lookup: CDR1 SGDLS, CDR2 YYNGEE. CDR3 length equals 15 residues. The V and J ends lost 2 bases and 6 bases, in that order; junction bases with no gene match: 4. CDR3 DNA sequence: TGTGCCAGCAGCGTCACGACAGGGGGCTATGAAAAACTGTTTTTT. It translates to CASSVTTGGYEKLFF.

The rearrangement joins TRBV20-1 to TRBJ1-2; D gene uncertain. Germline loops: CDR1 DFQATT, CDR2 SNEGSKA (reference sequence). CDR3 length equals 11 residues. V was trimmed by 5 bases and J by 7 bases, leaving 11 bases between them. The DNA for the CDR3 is TGCAGTGCTGCGTCAGGCGGTGGCTACACCTTC. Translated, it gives CSAASGGGYTF.

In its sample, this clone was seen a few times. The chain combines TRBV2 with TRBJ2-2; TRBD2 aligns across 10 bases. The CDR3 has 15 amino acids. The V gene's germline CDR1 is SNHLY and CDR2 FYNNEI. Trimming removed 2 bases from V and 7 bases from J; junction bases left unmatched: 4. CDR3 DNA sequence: TGTGCCAGCAGTGAAAGCGGGGGGGCCTTCGGGGAGCTGTTTTTT. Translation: CASSESGGAFGELFF. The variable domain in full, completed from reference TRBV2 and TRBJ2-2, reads EPEVTQTPSHQVTQMGQEVILRCVPISNHLYFYWYRQILGQKVEFLVSFYNNEISEKSEIFDDQFSVERPDGSNFTLKIRSTKLEDSAMYFCASSESGGAFGELFFGEGSRLTVL.

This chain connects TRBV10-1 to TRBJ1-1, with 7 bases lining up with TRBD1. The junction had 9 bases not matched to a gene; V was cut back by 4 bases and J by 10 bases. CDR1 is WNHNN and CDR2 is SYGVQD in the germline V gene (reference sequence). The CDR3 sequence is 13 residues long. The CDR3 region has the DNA TGCGCCAGCAGTGTGAGAGGGGGCCGGGGAGCTTTCTTT. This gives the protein CASSVRGGRGAFF.

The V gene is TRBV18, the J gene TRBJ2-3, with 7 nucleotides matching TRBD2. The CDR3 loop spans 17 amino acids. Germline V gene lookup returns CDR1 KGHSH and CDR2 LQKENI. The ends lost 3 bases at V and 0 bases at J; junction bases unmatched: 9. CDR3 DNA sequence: TGTGCCAGCTCACCGCGGGGAGGGTTAAAGAGCACAGATACGCAGTATTTT. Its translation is CASSPRGGLKSTDTQYF.

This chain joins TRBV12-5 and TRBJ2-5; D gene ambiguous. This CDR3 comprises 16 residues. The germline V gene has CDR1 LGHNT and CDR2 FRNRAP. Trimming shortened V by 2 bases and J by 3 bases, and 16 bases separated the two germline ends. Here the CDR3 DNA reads TGTGCTAGTGGTTTGCCCGAATACGGTTTTAAAGAGACCCAGTACTTC. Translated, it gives CASGLPEYGFKETQYF.

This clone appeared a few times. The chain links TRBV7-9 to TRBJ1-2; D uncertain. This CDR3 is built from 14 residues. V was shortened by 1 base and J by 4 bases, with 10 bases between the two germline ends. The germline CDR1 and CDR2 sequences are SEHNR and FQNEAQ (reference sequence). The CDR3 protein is CASSLGKNLYGYTF. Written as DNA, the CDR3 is TGTGCCAGCAGCTTAGGGAAAAACCTCTATGGCTACACCTTC. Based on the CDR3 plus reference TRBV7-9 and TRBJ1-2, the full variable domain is DTGVSQNPRHKITKRGQNVTFRCDPISEHNRLYWYRQTLGQGPEFLTYFQNEAQLEKSRLLSDRFSAERPKGSFSTLEIQRTEQGDSAMYLCASSLGKNLYGYTFGSGTRLTVV.

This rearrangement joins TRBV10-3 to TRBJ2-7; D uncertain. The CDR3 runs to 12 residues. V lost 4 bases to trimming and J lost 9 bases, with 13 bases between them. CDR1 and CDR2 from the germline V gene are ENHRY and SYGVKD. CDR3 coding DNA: TGTGCCATCAGTGCGGGCCCCGTCGGGCAGTACTTC. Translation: CAISAGPVGQYF.

CDR3: CASSLTGTGTHEQYF. The DNA for the CDR3 is TGCGCCAGCAGCTTGACCGGGACAGGGACCCACGAGCAGTACTTC. The chain uses TRBV5-1 and TRBJ2-7, with 9 bases fitting TRBD1. CDR3 length equals 15 residues. Losses at the gene ends were 1 base for V and 5 bases for J; bases not matched to a gene: 7. Per germline, CDR1 SGHRS and CDR2 YFSETQ.

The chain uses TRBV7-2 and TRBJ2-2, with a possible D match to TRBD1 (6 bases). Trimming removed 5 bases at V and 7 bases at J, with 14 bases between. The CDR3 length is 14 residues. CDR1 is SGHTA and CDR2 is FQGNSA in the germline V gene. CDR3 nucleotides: TGTGCCAGCAGCGCCTACAGGGTTGACGGGGAGCTGTTTTTT. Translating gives CASSAYRVDGELFF.

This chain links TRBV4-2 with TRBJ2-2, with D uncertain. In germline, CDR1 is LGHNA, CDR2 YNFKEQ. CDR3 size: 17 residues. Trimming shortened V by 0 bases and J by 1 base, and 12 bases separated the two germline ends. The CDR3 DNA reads TGTGCCAGCAGCCAAGATGTCCGGGTAGGGAACACCGGGGAGCTGTTTTTT. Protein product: CASSQDVRVGNTGELFF.

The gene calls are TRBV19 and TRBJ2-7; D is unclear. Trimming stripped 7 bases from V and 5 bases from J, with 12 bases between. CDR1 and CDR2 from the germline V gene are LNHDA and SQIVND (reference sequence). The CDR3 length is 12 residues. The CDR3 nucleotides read TGTGCCAGTAAAGGCAGCCTTAACGAGCAGTACTTC. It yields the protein CASKGSLNEQYF.

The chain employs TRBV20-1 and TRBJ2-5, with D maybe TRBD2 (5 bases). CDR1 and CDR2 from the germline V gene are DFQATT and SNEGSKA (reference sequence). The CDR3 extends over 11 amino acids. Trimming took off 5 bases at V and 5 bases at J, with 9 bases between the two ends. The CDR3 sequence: CSALATETQYF. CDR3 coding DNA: TGCAGTGCTTTAGCGACCGAGACCCAGTACTTC.

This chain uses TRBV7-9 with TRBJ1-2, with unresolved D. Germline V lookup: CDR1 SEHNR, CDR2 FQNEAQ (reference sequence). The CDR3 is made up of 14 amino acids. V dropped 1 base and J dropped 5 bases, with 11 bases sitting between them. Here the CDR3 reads CASSLGTPTYGYTF. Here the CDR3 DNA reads TGTGCCAGCAGCTTAGGCACTCCGACGTATGGCTACACCTTC.

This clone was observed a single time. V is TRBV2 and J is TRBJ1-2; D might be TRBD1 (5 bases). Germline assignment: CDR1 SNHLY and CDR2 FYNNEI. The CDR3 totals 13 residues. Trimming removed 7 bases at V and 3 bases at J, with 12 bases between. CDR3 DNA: TGTGCCAGCAATCCTACAGGTTACTATGGCTACACCTTC. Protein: CASNPTGYYGYTF. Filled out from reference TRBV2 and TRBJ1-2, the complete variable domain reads EPEVTQTPSHQVTQMGQEVILRCVPISNHLYFYWYRQILGQKVEFLVSFYNNEISEKSEIFDDQFSVERPDGSNFTLKIRSTKLEDSAMYFCASNPTGYYGYTFGSGTRLTVV.

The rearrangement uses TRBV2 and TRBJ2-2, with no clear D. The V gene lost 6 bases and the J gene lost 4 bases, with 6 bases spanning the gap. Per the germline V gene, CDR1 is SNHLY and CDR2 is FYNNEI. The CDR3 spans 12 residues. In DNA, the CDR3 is TGTGCCAGCAGGGTTTTCACCGGGGAGCTGTTTTTT. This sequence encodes CASRVFTGELFF.

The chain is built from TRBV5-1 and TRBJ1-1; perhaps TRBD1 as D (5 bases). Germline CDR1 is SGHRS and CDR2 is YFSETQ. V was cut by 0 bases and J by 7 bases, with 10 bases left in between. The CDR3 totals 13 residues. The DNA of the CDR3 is TGCGCCAGCAGCTTGGTAACGAGGGGTGAAGCTTTCTTT. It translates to CASSLVTRGEAFF.

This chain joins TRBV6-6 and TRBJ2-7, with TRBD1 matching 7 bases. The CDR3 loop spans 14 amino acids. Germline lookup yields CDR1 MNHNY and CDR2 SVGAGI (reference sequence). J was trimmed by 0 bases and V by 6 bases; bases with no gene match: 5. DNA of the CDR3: TGTGCCAGCAGGGTGGGACAGAACTCCTACGAGCAGTACTTC. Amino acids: CASRVGQNSYEQYF.

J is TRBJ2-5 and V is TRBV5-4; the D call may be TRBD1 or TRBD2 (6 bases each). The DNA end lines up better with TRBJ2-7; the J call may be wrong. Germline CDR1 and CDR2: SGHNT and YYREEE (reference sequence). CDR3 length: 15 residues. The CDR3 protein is CASSRRGDKAYEQYF. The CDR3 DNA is TGTGCCAGCAGCCGGAGGGGGGACAAAGCCTACGAGCAGTACTTC.

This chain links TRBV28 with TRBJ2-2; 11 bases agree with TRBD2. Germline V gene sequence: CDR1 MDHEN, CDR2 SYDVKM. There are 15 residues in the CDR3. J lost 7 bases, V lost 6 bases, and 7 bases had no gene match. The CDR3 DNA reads TGTGCCAGCAGGCTACTAGCGGGAGTAGTCGGGGAGCTGTTTTTT. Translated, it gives CASRLLAGVVGELFF.